A single sample gave rise to the 27 T cell receptor beta chains below, sequenced in a study of cytomegalovirus exposure and HLA in healthy donors. Primers included in the PCR were 60 Vbeta and 13 Jbeta primers. Some clones are missing from TCRdb's copy, which holds only in-frame ones; the method was immunoSEQ multiplex PCR. The sample shows some 92,000 clones, 70% to 85% of them seen only once. Input material: PBMCs. These receptor sequences come from a man in his thirties or forties in good health and CMV-seronegative.

The gene calls are TRBV27 and TRBJ1-5, with a tentative D call TRBD1 (5 bases). This CDR3 comprises 15 residues. Trimming cost V 8 bases and J 0 bases, with 14 bases left between them. CDR1 is MNHEY and CDR2 is SMNVEV in the germline V gene (reference sequence). The CDR3 sequence is CASGHPPYSNQPQHF. CDR3 DNA: TGTGCCAGCGGACACCCACCCTATAGCAATCAGCCCCAGCATTTT.

V and J are TRBV10-2 and TRBJ1-5, with a weak D call TRBD1 (6 bases). The germline V gene encodes CDR1 WSHSY and CDR2 SAAADI. The length of the CDR3 is 13 residues. Between the trimmed V and J ends, which lost 3 bases and 7 bases, there was a span of 10 bases. The chain's CDR3 is CASSDRGNQPQHF. The CDR3 DNA is TGCGCCAGCAGTGATAGGGGGAACCAGCCCCAGCATTTT.

This chain connects TRBV19 to TRBJ1-1; no reliable D call. Trimming stripped 4 bases from V and 3 bases from J, with 9 bases between. This CDR3 has 13 amino acids. CDR1 LNHDA and CDR2 SQIVND come from the germline V gene (reference sequence). CDR3 bases: TGTGCCAGTAGTACTAGAGGATACACTGAAGCTTTCTTT. This translates into CASSTRGYTEAFF.

Only a few counts were recorded for this clone. This chain uses TRBV10-1 with TRBJ1-2, with D unresolved. CDR3 length: 15 amino acids. CDR1 and CDR2 (germline): WNHNN, SYGVQD (reference sequence). Trimming cost V 1 base and J 4 bases, with 13 bases left between them. CDR3 protein: CASSELVRSLYGYTF. In DNA, the CDR3 is TGCGCCAGCAGTGAGTTGGTTAGAAGCCTCTATGGCTACACCTTC.

This rearrangement joins TRBV6-1 to TRBJ2-1, with a possible D match to TRBD1 (5 bases). Trimming shortened V by 5 bases and J by 6 bases, and 14 bases separated the two germline ends. Germline V CDR1 and CDR2: MNHNS, SASEGT. There are 14 residues in the CDR3. CDR3 sequence (DNA): TGTGCCAGCAGTACAATCGGACACTTCAATGAGCAGTTCTTC. Its protein is CASSTIGHFNEQFF.

CDR3 bases: TGTGCCAGCAGCTTTGGGCAGGGATTCGGGGAGCTGTTTTTT. Encoded protein: CASSFGQGFGELFF. This sequence joins TRBV11-2 and TRBJ2-2; D may be TRBD1 (5 bases). Germline V gene lookup returns CDR1 SGHAT and CDR2 FQNNGV. V shed 3 bases and J shed 7 bases, with 12 bases lying between them. The CDR3 totals 14 residues.

This clone has only one observation. The chain is built from TRBV5-1 and TRBJ1-5; TRBD1 agrees at 8 bases. Germline V lookup: CDR1 SGHRS, CDR2 YFSETQ. The CDR3 extends over 15 amino acids. The trim removed 0 bases at V and 7 bases at J, leaving 6 bases unmatched. The CDR3 region is CASSLVGDRGQPQHF. The CDR3 DNA sequence: TGCGCCAGCAGCTTGGTGGGCGACAGGGGCCAGCCCCAGCATTTT.

This clone was recorded a few times. V is TRBV9 and J is TRBJ1-1; 8 nucleotides line up with TRBD1. After removal of 4 bases from V and 6 bases from J, the junction contained 5 bases not matched to a gene. The CDR3 runs to 13 residues. CDR1 and CDR2 (germline): SGDLS, YYNGEE. The CDR3 coding sequence is TGTGCCAGCAGCTTCGGACAGGGCTCTGAAGCTTTCTTT. It specifies CASSFGQGSEAFF. The full variable domain, its missing parts supplied by reference TRBV9 and TRBJ1-1, is DSGVTQTPKHLITATGQRVTLRCSPRSGDLSVYWYQQSLDQGLQFLIQYYNGEERAKGNILERFSAQQFPDLHSELNLSSLELGDSALYFCASSFGQGSEAFFGQGTRLTVV.

This clone was seen just once. The J gene is TRBJ1-2, the V gene TRBV4-3; 8 bases map to TRBD1. Unmatched junction bases numbered 16, after V lost 6 bases and J lost 4 bases. Germline V gene data show CDR1 as LGHNA and CDR2 as YSLEER. This CDR3 is 17 amino acids long. The CDR3 bases are TGCGCCAGCAGTCAGATCAGGGGACAGGACTTCCTCTATGGCTACACCTTC. Amino acid sequence: CASSQIRGQDFLYGYTF.

V is TRBV13 and J is TRBJ1-5, with 7 bases fitting TRBD1. The germline CDR1 and CDR2 sequences are PRHDT and FYEKMQ (reference sequence). This CDR3 has 13 residues. The ends lost 4 bases at V and 4 bases at J; junction bases unmatched: 1. The CDR3 region has the DNA TGTGCCAGCAGCTCCAGGGGGAATCAGCCCCAGCATTTT. This gives the protein CASSSRGNQPQHF.

The rearrangement uses TRBV29-1 and TRBJ1-6; a possible D gene is TRBD1 (6 bases). Trimming left V 4 bases short and J 9 bases short, with 16 bases between. This CDR3 is 14 amino acids long. Germline lookup yields CDR1 SQVTM and CDR2 ANQGSEA. CDR3: CSVANNRVGSPLHF. The CDR3 DNA reads as TGCAGCGTTGCTAATAACAGGGTGGGTTCACCCCTCCACTTT.

V and J are TRBV2 and TRBJ1-5; D not resolved. Germline-derived CDR1 and CDR2 are SNHLY and FYNNEI. The V end was cut by 1 base, the J end by 4 bases, with 11 bases between. This CDR3 is 15 amino acids long. For the CDR3, the DNA is TGTGCCAGCAGTGAAGAAGAACTTGCGAATCAGCCCCAGCATTTT. Protein sequence: CASSEEELANQPQHF.

The J gene is TRBJ1-2, the V gene TRBV19; no firm D call. V gave up 0 bases and J gave up 4 bases, with 12 bases separating them. The CDR3 sequence is 15 residues long. Germline assignment: CDR1 LNHDA and CDR2 SQIVND (reference sequence). CDR3 bases: TGTGCCAGTAGTATAGACCCGAGCAAGTCCTATGGCTACACCTTC. This sequence encodes CASSIDPSKSYGYTF.

The chain has TRBV6-6 and TRBJ2-7; 8 bases line up with TRBD2. Germline trimming cut 3 bases from V and 1 base from J; bases unmatched to any gene: 5. Germline V gene data show CDR1 as MNHNY and CDR2 as SVGAGI (reference sequence). The length of the CDR3 is 15 residues. The CDR3 reads CASSYRVAGSYEQYF. The CDR3 DNA sequence: TGTGCCAGCAGTTATAGAGTAGCGGGGTCCTACGAGCAGTACTTC.

The chain joins TRBV18 to TRBJ1-6; tentative D call: TRBD1 (6 bases). Trimming left V 3 bases short and J 5 bases short, with 11 bases between. The CDR3 runs 15 residues. In germline, CDR1 is KGHSH, CDR2 LQKENI. The CDR3 region is CASSPLRDNNSPLHF. The CDR3, as DNA: TGTGCCAGCTCACCTCTCCGGGACAATAATTCACCCCTCCACTTT.

This clone was recorded a few times. This chain connects TRBV7-3 to TRBJ1-1; D ambiguous. Trimming took 0 bases from V and 7 from J, leaving 9 bases between them. Germline CDR1 is SGHTA and CDR2 is FQGTGA. The CDR3 has 13 residues. CDR3 protein: CASSLTHGFEAFF. The DNA for the CDR3 is TGTGCCAGCAGCTTAACCCACGGGTTTGAAGCTTTCTTT.

This clone came up once. V gene TRBV5-1 combines with J gene TRBJ2-7, with D perhaps matching TRBD1 (6 bases). V shed 2 bases and J shed 0 bases, with 12 bases lying between them. The length of the CDR3 is 15 residues. Germline V gives CDR1 SGHRS, CDR2 YFSETQ. The chain's CDR3 is CASSLPTGRSYEQYF. The CDR3 DNA reads as TGCGCCAGCAGCTTACCGACAGGCCGCTCCTACGAGCAGTACTTC.

J is TRBJ2-7 and V is TRBV6-6; 9 positions match TRBD1. The CDR3 has 13 residues. J was trimmed by 7 bases and V by 7 bases; bases with no gene match: 8. The V gene's germline CDR1 is MNHNY and CDR2 SVGAGI (reference sequence). Here the CDR3 reads CASTARTGEEQYF. The CDR3 bases are TGTGCCAGCACTGCGAGGACAGGGGAAGAGCAGTACTTC.

This clone occurred once. The chain recombines TRBV27 with TRBJ1-5; 12 nucleotides match TRBD1. Germline V CDR1 and CDR2: MNHEY, SMNVEV (reference sequence). J lost 1 base, V lost 6 bases, and 7 bases had no gene match. The length of the CDR3 is 17 residues. The CDR3 loop reads CASSPGQGARSNQPQHF. The DNA for the CDR3 is TGTGCCAGCAGCCCGGGACAGGGGGCAAGGAGCAATCAGCCCCAGCATTTT.

The rearrangement links TRBV28 to TRBJ2-2; 7 bases align to TRBD1. The CDR3 has 16 residues. Germline trimming cut 5 bases from V and 6 bases from J; bases unmatched to any gene: 12. Germline assignment: CDR1 MDHEN and CDR2 SYDVKM. The CDR3 sequence: CASSQVQGGRSGELFF. Written as DNA, the CDR3 is TGTGCCAGCAGTCAAGTCCAAGGGGGCAGGTCCGGGGAGCTGTTTTTT.

The rearrangement joins TRBV11-2 to TRBJ2-7; TRBD1 agrees at 10 bases. The CDR3 is 15 residues long. The trim removed 5 bases at V and 3 bases at J, leaving 7 bases unmatched. Germline-derived CDR1 and CDR2 are SGHAT and FQNNGV. CDR3 in DNA: TGTGCCAGCAGCCTAGGGGGACAGGGGATCTACGAGCAGTACTTC. This encodes CASSLGGQGIYEQYF.

This chain connects TRBV7-9 to TRBJ1-1, with D possibly TRBD1 on 6 matching bases. The germline gives CDR1 SEHNR, CDR2 FQNEAQ (reference sequence). Between the trimmed V and J ends, which lost 8 bases and 1 base, there was a span of 17 bases. CDR3 length equals 15 residues. CDR3 DNA: TGTGCCAGCGGCCAAAGGGGGATAGGGAACACTGAAGCTTTCTTT. It translates to CASGQRGIGNTEAFF.

This chain uses TRBV10-3 with TRBJ2-2; the D is unclear. Trimming took 6 bases from V and 4 from J, leaving 15 bases between them. CDR1 ENHRY and CDR2 SYGVKD come from the germline V gene. This CDR3 contains 15 residues. The CDR3 region is CAISGVADSTGELFF. The DNA of the CDR3 is TGTGCCATCAGCGGAGTAGCAGATAGCACCGGGGAGCTGTTTTTT.

The chain employs TRBV18 and TRBJ2-2; 9 positions agree with TRBD1. Germline V gene sequence: CDR1 KGHSH, CDR2 LQKENI. Germline trimming cut 5 bases from V and 5 bases from J; bases unmatched to any gene: 6. The CDR3 length is 15 residues. CDR3 sequence: CASSSSGTGTGELFF. CDR3 DNA sequence: TGTGCCAGCTCATCTTCCGGGACAGGGACCGGGGAGCTGTTTTTT.

This clone has only a few counts. The genes are TRBV19 and TRBJ2-1, with 9 bases fitting TRBD2. The CDR3 is 15 residues long. Trimming cost V 5 bases and J 4 bases; bases outside gene matches: 6. CDR1 and CDR2 (germline): LNHDA, SQIVND (reference sequence). CDR3: CASSPGLATYNEQFF. CDR3 coding DNA: TGTGCCAGTAGTCCAGGACTAGCGACTTACAATGAGCAGTTCTTC.

The rearrangement uses TRBV5-6 and TRBJ2-3, with TRBD1 matching over 8 bases. The ends lost 2 bases at V and 6 bases at J; junction bases unmatched: 2. Germline lookup yields CDR1 SGHDT and CDR2 YYEEEE. There are 13 residues in the CDR3. The CDR3 nucleotides read TGTGCCAGCAGCTTCGACAGGGGCGATACGCAGTATTTT. Translation: CASSFDRGDTQYF.

J is TRBJ2-7 and V is TRBV5-4, with unresolved D. The V and J ends lost 7 bases and 6 bases respectively, with 14 bases between them. This CDR3 is 12 amino acids long. Per the germline V gene, CDR1 is SGHNT and CDR2 is YYREEE (reference sequence). DNA of the CDR3: TGTGCCAGCTGTCGTCCCTCGGTCGAGCAGTACTTC. It specifies CASCRPSVEQYF.